The 24 T cell receptor beta chains below come from one sample, sequenced in a study of blood T cell repertoires in COVID-19. Only in-frame clones appear in the TCRdb table, and some are missing; sequencing was by immunoSEQ multiplex PCR. The sample consists of about 230,000 clones, roughly 83% of them appearing once. The sequenced material came from peripheral blood. These receptors originate from an older woman with active or convalescent COVID-19.

The chain links TRBV3-1 (or the pseudogene TRBV3-2) to TRBJ1-4; D is ambiguous. The CDR3 has 16 residues. V was cut by 5 bases and J by 4 bases, with 17 bases left in between. Germline V gene sequence: CDR1 LGHDT, CDR2 YNNKEL (reference sequence). The CDR3 loop reads CASSARESLRNEKLFF. The CDR3 bases are TGTGCCAGCAGCGCCCGCGAGAGTCTCCGTAATGAAAAACTGTTTTTT.

For this clone: Other DNA sequences from this sample encode an identical CDR3 as well. The gene calls are TRBV6-5 and TRBJ1-5; unclear D gene. The CDR3 extends over 12 amino acids. V lost 6 bases and J lost 0, with 3 bases in between. The germline gives CDR1 MNHEY, CDR2 SVGAGI. DNA for the CDR3: TGTGCCAGCAGGTATAGCAATCAGCCCCAGCATTTT. This codes for CASRYSNQPQHF.

This clone appeared once. The J gene is TRBJ1-5, the V gene TRBV28; D is uncertain. V was trimmed by 6 bases and J by 5 bases, leaving 14 bases between them. This CDR3 has 14 residues. CDR1 and CDR2 (germline): MDHEN, SYDVKM. The CDR3 reads CASSPEQVHQPQHF. For the CDR3, the DNA is TGTGCCAGCAGCCCAGAGCAGGTTCATCAGCCCCAGCATTTT.

This rearrangement joins TRBV25-1 to TRBJ1-4; 7 bases map to TRBD1. V gave up 5 bases and J gave up 5 bases; unmatched junction bases: 8. Germline loops: CDR1 MGHDK, CDR2 SYGVNS. The CDR3 covers 15 residues. The CDR3 here is CASSFRDRWNEKLFF. The CDR3 DNA reads as TGTGCCAGCAGTTTCCGGGACAGATGGAATGAAAAACTGTTTTTT. The full variable domain, in which reference TRBV25-1 and TRBJ1-4 provide the parts outside the CDR3, is EADIYQTPRYLVIGTGKKITLECSQTMGHDKMYWYQQDPGMELHLIHYSYGVNSTEKGDLSSESTVSRIRTEHFPLTLESARPSHTSQYLCASSFRDRWNEKLFFGSGTQLSVL.

The rearrangement links TRBV23-1 to TRBJ2-7; a possible D gene is TRBD1 (5 bases). TRBV23-1 counts as an open reading frame of uncertain function. The CDR3 contains 13 residues. Trimming took off 2 bases at V and 3 bases at J, with 8 bases between the two ends. CDR3 sequence: CASSQRDSYEQYF. The CDR3 nucleotides read TGCGCCAGCAGTCAACGCGACAGCTACGAGCAGTACTTC.

V usage is TRBV2 and J usage is TRBJ2-2; weak D call: TRBD2 (6 bases). The V and J ends lost 6 bases and 6 bases respectively, with 17 bases between them. CDR1 and CDR2 (germline): SNHLY, FYNNEI. This CDR3 has 15 amino acids. The CDR3 bases are TGTGCCAGCAGCCCGATCCGACTAGTATCCGGGGAGCTGTTTTTT. Translated: CASSPIRLVSGELFF.

The CDR3 DNA reads TGTGCCAGCAGTTACTCAGCCTGGACTCCTACCGGGGAGCTGTTTTTT. Amino acids: CASSYSAWTPTGELFF. V gene TRBV6-5 combines with J gene TRBJ2-2; D possibly corresponds to TRBD2 (5 bases). Per the germline V gene, CDR1 is MNHEY and CDR2 is SVGAGI. V lost 0 bases and J 5 bases, leaving 13 bases between the germline ends. The CDR3 is made up of 16 amino acids.

The CDR3 reads CASSPGLRSSVEQYF. CDR3 DNA: TGTGCCAGCTCACCGGGGCTCAGGTCCTCAGTGGAGCAGTACTTC. The rearrangement uses TRBV18 and TRBJ2-7; D might be TRBD1 (5 bases). This CDR3 has 15 amino acids. Germline CDR1 reads KGHSH; CDR2 reads LQKENI. With 3 bases removed from V and 7 bases from J, the gap between germline ends came to 19 bases.

The chain recombines TRBV6-6 with TRBJ1-1, with D tentatively TRBD1 (6 bases). Germline V gene sequence: CDR1 MNHNY, CDR2 SVGAGI (reference sequence). This CDR3 region has 15 residues. The V and J ends lost 0 bases and 1 base respectively, with 9 bases between them. The chain's CDR3 is CASSYSGAQNTEAFF. CDR3 nucleotide sequence: TGTGCCAGCAGTTACTCGGGGGCCCAGAACACTGAAGCTTTCTTT.

The CDR3 DNA reads as TGCAGTGCCTCCTCTCTTGACGAGCAGTACTTC. Protein sequence: CSASSLDEQYF. This sequence joins TRBV20-1 and TRBJ2-7, with D uncertain. Between the trimmed V and J ends, which lost 6 bases and 5 bases, there was a span of 11 bases. CDR1 and CDR2 from the germline V gene are DFQATT and SNEGSKA (reference sequence). The CDR3 is made up of 11 amino acids.

The V call is TRBV2, the J call TRBJ2-7, with 10 positions matching TRBD2. CDR1 and CDR2 from the germline V gene are SNHLY and FYNNEI. This CDR3 has 16 amino acids. The V gene end was trimmed by 9 bases and the J gene end by 5 bases; junction bases not matched to a gene: 16. CDR3 coding DNA: TGTGCCAGAGAACGGACAGCCGGGACTAGCGAAAACGAGCAGTACTTC. This translates into CARERTAGTSENEQYF.

The chain combines TRBV6-2 or TRBV6-3 with TRBJ1-2, with D perhaps TRBD1 (6 bases). Germline V CDR1 and CDR2: MNHEY, SVGEGT. The CDR3 length is 15 residues. V lost 6 bases, J lost 4 bases, and 18 bases lay in between. The chain's CDR3 is CASSYAGGGLYGYTF. The DNA for the CDR3 is TGTGCCAGCAGCTATGCTGGGGGCGGGCTCTATGGCTACACCTTC.

The rearrangement joins TRBV28 to TRBJ2-1; 11 bases map to TRBD2. Germline assignment: CDR1 MDHEN and CDR2 SYDVKM. V trimming: 11 bases; J trimming: 9 bases; junction bases outside the gene matches: 9. CDR3 length: 13 residues. The DNA of the CDR3 is TGTGCCGGGAAACTAGCGGGAGCTGGTGAGCAGTTCTTC. Residues: CAGKLAGAGEQFF.

V usage is TRBV5-1 and J usage is TRBJ2-7; no clear D. The CDR3 length is 14 residues. The V gene's germline CDR1 is SGHRS and CDR2 YFSETQ. With 4 bases removed from V and 0 bases from J, the gap between germline ends came to 11 bases. The CDR3 DNA sequence: TGCGCCAGCAGCGAGACCCCTAGCTCCTACGAGCAGTACTTC. Translating gives CASSETPSSYEQYF.

The V call is TRBV27, the J call TRBJ2-1; a weak D match, TRBD2 (5 bases). The V gene's germline CDR1 is MNHEY and CDR2 SMNVEV (reference sequence). The V end lost 3 bases, the J end lost 0 bases, and 6 bases lay between the germline ends. The CDR3 contains 14 residues. The CDR3 loop reads CASSFRGSYNEQFF. For the CDR3, the DNA is TGTGCCAGCAGTTTTCGGGGCTCCTACAATGAGCAGTTCTTC.

V usage is TRBV5-1 and J usage is TRBJ2-1, with 7 bases that match TRBD2. Germline assignment: CDR1 SGHRS and CDR2 YFSETQ. The CDR3 consists of 15 residues. V lost 2 bases, J lost 4 bases, and 6 bases stayed unmatched. The CDR3 reads CASSFSSGAYNEQFF. In nucleotides, the CDR3 is TGCGCCAGCAGCTTTTCAAGCGGGGCTTACAATGAGCAGTTCTTC.

The chain carries TRBV19 and TRBJ1-1; tentative D call: TRBD1 (5 bases). Trimming took 5 bases from V and 8 from J, leaving 18 bases between them. Germline V gene sequence: CDR1 LNHDA, CDR2 SQIVND (reference sequence). The CDR3 loop spans 14 amino acids. CDR3 in amino acids: CASSLRDGTPEAFF. CDR3 coding DNA: TGTGCCAGTAGTCTCCGGGACGGGACTCCAGAAGCTTTCTTT. Combining the CDR3 with reference TRBV19 and TRBJ1-1 gives the whole variable domain DGGITQSPKYLFRKEGQNVTLSCEQNLNHDAMYWYRQDPGQGLRLIYYSQIVNDFQKGDIAEGYSVSREKKESFPLTVTSAQKNPTAFYLCASSLRDGTPEAFFGQGTRLTVV.

This chain uses TRBV2 with TRBJ1-1, with D possibly matching TRBD1 (6 bases). Trimming removed 10 bases at V and 1 base at J, with 13 bases between. The CDR3 is made up of 13 amino acids. CDR1 and CDR2 from the germline V gene are SNHLY and FYNNEI. CDR3 residues: CATRGAQNTEAFF. In DNA form, the CDR3 reads TGTGCCACCCGGGGGGCCCAGAACACTGAAGCTTTCTTT.

V and J are TRBV5-8 and TRBJ2-2; D is perhaps TRBD2 (5 bases). Germline-derived CDR1 and CDR2 are SGHTS and YDEGEE. The CDR3 has 15 residues. V dropped 2 bases and J dropped 4 bases, with 12 bases sitting between them. CDR3 coding DNA: TGTGCCAGCAGCTTCTGGCCGGCGGGCACCGGGGAGCTGTTTTTT. It specifies CASSFWPAGTGELFF.

This rearrangement joins TRBV19 to TRBJ1-4; D is perhaps TRBD1 (6 bases). Germline V lookup: CDR1 LNHDA, CDR2 SQIVND (reference sequence). The CDR3 runs to 15 residues. Between the trimmed V and J ends, which lost 11 bases and 8 bases, there was a span of 24 bases. CDR3 nucleotides: TGTGCCGCGGGGGGGCGAGCGGGAAGGGAAGAAAAACTGTTTTTT. Protein product: CAAGGRAGREEKLFF.

The chain uses TRBV30 and TRBJ1-4, with a tentative D call TRBD1 (6 bases). Germline loops: CDR1 GTSNPN, CDR2 SVGIG (reference sequence). The V gene lost 3 bases and the J gene lost 3 bases, with 17 bases spanning the gap. CDR3 length: 16 residues. The CDR3 here is CAWRGRQVKANEKLFF. The CDR3 DNA sequence: TGTGCCTGGAGAGGGCGACAGGTGAAGGCTAATGAAAAACTGTTTTTT.

The rearrangement joins TRBV4-1 to TRBJ1-2; tentative D call: TRBD1 (5 bases). This CDR3 has 16 residues. The germline gives CDR1 MGHRA, CDR2 YSYEKL. V was shortened by 1 base and J by 2 bases, with 14 bases between the two germline ends. This chain's CDR3 is CASSQVGGTKNYGYTF. The CDR3 bases are TGCGCCAGCAGCCAAGTCGGCGGGACGAAGAACTATGGCTACACCTTC.

In the case of this clone: The sample has other DNA sequences that encode this CDR3 too. CDR3: CASSPTRSNQPQHF. The CDR3 DNA follows: TGTGCCAGCTCACCCACTAGGAGCAATCAGCCCCAGCATTTT. The J gene is TRBJ1-5, the V gene TRBV18, with D uncertain. Germline CDR1 reads KGHSH; CDR2 reads LQKENI. The ends were cut back, 3 bases at V and 1 base at J, with 7 bases in the middle. The CDR3 totals 14 residues.

The J gene is TRBJ2-1, the V gene TRBV27, with 14 bases identical to TRBD2. The V gene end was trimmed by 6 bases and the J gene end by 5 bases; junction bases not matched to a gene: 9. Germline lookup yields CDR1 MNHEY and CDR2 SMNVEV (reference sequence). This CDR3 region has 17 residues. CDR3 residues: CASSGTSGGDSNNEQFF. The CDR3 bases are TGTGCCAGCAGCGGGACTAGCGGGGGCGACTCTAACAATGAGCAGTTCTTC.